These 20 T cell receptor beta chains came from one sample sequenced in a study of T cells in Graves' hyperthyroidism and ophthalmopathy. From RNA transcripts, TCR beta CDR3 regions were amplified. HTBI primers drove first-round RT-PCR of the TCR CDR3. TCRdb re-analysed the multiplex PCR reads in MiXCR, keeping a single row per CDR3 protein. The sample records around 560,000 distinct CDR3 sequences, 16% being singletons. Sequences were obtained from blood. All receptors come from a woman between 18 and 29 years old with Graves' hyperthyroidism.

This clonotype was picked up many times. CDR3: CASSTTGTVLYGYTF. For the CDR3, the DNA is TGTGCCAGCAGTACCACCGGGACCGTCCTCTATGGCTACACCTTC. V gene TRBV27 combines with J gene TRBJ1-2; a weak D match, TRBD1 (5 bases). V was pared by 5 bases and J by 4 bases, with 17 bases between. The CDR3 length is 15 residues. The germline V gene has CDR1 MNHEY and CDR2 SMNVEV (reference sequence).

The J gene is TRBJ1-1, the V gene TRBV6-1; D uncertain. CDR1 is MNHNS and CDR2 is SASEGT in the germline V gene. Between the trimmed V and J ends, which lost 5 bases and 4 bases, there was a span of 14 bases. The CDR3 spans 14 residues. The CDR3 DNA reads as TGTGCCAGCAGTTTTGACCCCCGGAGCACTGAAGCTTTCTTT. As protein: CASSFDPRSTEAFF.

A note on this clonotype: A much larger clone is a single base away; this may be a read error. The chain couples TRBV6-2 or TRBV6-3 to TRBJ2-1; D is undetermined. Trimming pared 0 bases from V and 0 bases from J, leaving 12 bases between. The CDR3 has 17 amino acids. CDR1 and CDR2 from the germline V gene are MNHEY and SVGEGT. The CDR3, as DNA: TGTGCCAGCAGTTACTCCCCCTTCATGGGCTCCTACAATGAGCAGTTCTTC. This translates into CASSYSPFMGSYNEQFF.

This clonotype was seen only once. The chain combines TRBV24-1 with TRBJ2-2; weak D call: TRBD2 (5 bases). The CDR3 spans 14 residues. The germline V and J ends were trimmed by 9 bases and 0 bases, with 10 bases remaining between them. Germline CDR1 and CDR2: KGHDR and SFDVKD. The CDR3 coding sequence is TGTGCCACCGGCGCCGGGACGAACACCGGGGAGCTGTTTTTT. Protein sequence: CATGAGTNTGELFF.

This clonotype was seen ten or more times. CDR3 DNA sequence: TGTGCCAGAGAGAGCAGCGGGAGGTCAGAGACCCAGTACTTC. It specifies CARESSGRSETQYF. The rearrangement links TRBV2 to TRBJ2-5; 9 bases line up with TRBD2. V trimming: 9 bases; J trimming: 4 bases; junction bases outside the gene matches: 9. Germline assignment: CDR1 SNHLY and CDR2 FYNNEI. The CDR3 has 14 residues.

The genes are TRBV5-1 and TRBJ1-6, with a tentative D call TRBD1 (5 bases). Trimming stripped 0 bases from V and 8 bases from J, with 12 bases between. The CDR3 covers 15 residues. CDR1 and CDR2 from the germline V gene are SGHRS and YFSETQ. CDR3 DNA: TGCGCCAGCAGCTTGGCCGGAAGGGGTGATTCACCCCTCCACTTT. Protein: CASSLAGRGDSPLHF.

The chain links TRBV7-2 to TRBJ1-6, with TRBD1 matching 8 bases. The CDR3 contains 16 residues. From germline, CDR1 is SGHTA and CDR2 FQGNSA. V lost 3 bases, J lost 6 bases, and 7 bases stayed unmatched. The CDR3 DNA follows: TGTGCCAGCAGCTTCGACAGGGGAGTCTCTAATTCACCCCTCCACTTT. Its translation: CASSFDRGVSNSPLHF.

This clonotype came up many times. The chain is built from TRBV5-6 and TRBJ2-7; TRBD1 might be the D (6 bases). CDR1 and CDR2 from the germline V gene are SGHDT and YYEEEE. This CDR3 is built from 14 residues. Trimming left V 4 bases short and J 6 bases short, with 17 bases between. The CDR3 DNA reads TGTGCCAGCAGCATGGGACACCGGGAAGGCGAGCAGTACTTC. This sequence encodes CASSMGHREGEQYF.

This chain joins TRBV27 and TRBJ2-1; no clear D gene. V gave up 8 bases and J gave up 10 bases, with 6 bases separating them. This CDR3 region has 9 residues. Germline CDR1 MNHEY, CDR2 SMNVEV (reference sequence). The CDR3 sequence is CASGPEQFF. CDR3 coding DNA: TGTGCCAGCGGACCGGAGCAGTTCTTC.

In its sample, this clonotype was seen once. The chain links TRBV19 to TRBJ1-3; D is undetermined. The germline V and J ends were trimmed by 3 bases and 0 bases, with 9 bases remaining between them. This CDR3 is built from 15 residues. Per germline, CDR1 LNHDA and CDR2 SQIVND (reference sequence). In nucleotides, the CDR3 is TGTGCCAGTAGTATGCAGAGGTCCTCTGGAAACACCATATATTTT. Translation: CASSMQRSSGNTIYF.

This rearrangement joins TRBV5-5 to TRBJ1-6; 7 nucleotides line up with TRBD1. V lost 2 bases, J lost 6 bases, and 5 bases stayed unmatched. The CDR3 is 15 amino acids. Germline V CDR1 and CDR2: SGHKS, YYEKEE (reference sequence). The CDR3: CASSLTTGSNSPLHF. In DNA form, the CDR3 reads TGTGCCAGCAGCTTAACGACAGGGAGTAATTCACCCCTCCACTTT.

Comments on this clonotype: A much larger clone lies a single base off, so this may be a read error. CDR3 sequence (DNA): TGTGCCAGCAGTGATACGGCGGCAACCCAAGAGACCCAGTGCTTC. It yields the protein CASSDTAATQETQCF. The V gene is TRBV2, the J gene TRBJ2-5; D is unclear. Germline lookup yields CDR1 SNHLY and CDR2 FYNNEI. The length of the CDR3 is 15 residues.

This clonotype was recorded many times. The gene calls are TRBV7-2 and TRBJ2-1; a weak D match, TRBD2 (6 bases). Per the germline V gene, CDR1 is SGHTA and CDR2 is FQGNSA. This CDR3 is 16 amino acids long. V shed 0 bases and J shed 4 bases, with 13 bases lying between them. The CDR3 region is CASSLALGTVYNEQFF. The DNA for the CDR3 is TGTGCCAGCAGCTTAGCGCTTGGGACTGTGTACAATGAGCAGTTCTTC.

Only a few counts were recorded for this clonotype. The chain is built from TRBV5-6 and TRBJ1-4; D may be TRBD1 (5 bases). Looked up from germline, CDR1 is SGHDT and CDR2 is YYEEEE. The length of the CDR3 is 14 residues. Trimming cost V 2 bases and J 5 bases, with 10 bases left between them. CDR3 DNA: TGTGCCAGCAGCTTTCGGGGGGAAAATGAAAAACTGTTTTTT. Its translation: CASSFRGENEKLFF.

This clonotype showed up just a few times. The chain joins TRBV7-6 to TRBJ2-1; unclear D gene. Germline CDR1 SGHVS, CDR2 FNYEAQ. Trimming took 5 bases from V and 9 from J, leaving 23 bases between them. This CDR3 has 16 residues. The CDR3 spells CASSRAPPSLGTEQFF. Written as DNA, the CDR3 is TGTGCCAGCAGCCGCGCGCCACCATCTCTAGGCACTGAGCAGTTCTTC.

This clonotype has just a few counts. The rearrangement links TRBV7-2 to TRBJ1-6; D not resolved. The CDR3 is made up of 17 amino acids. The V gene's germline CDR1 is SGHTA and CDR2 FQGNSA. Trimming cost V 4 bases and J 6 bases, with 19 bases left between them. This chain's CDR3 is CASSSRPAGLLNSPLHF. CDR3 DNA sequence: TGTGCCAGCAGCTCACGGCCAGCCGGACTACTTAATTCACCCCTCCACTTT.

This clonotype has at least ten counts. The CDR3 protein is CASSLSATVSYNEQFF. In DNA, the CDR3 is TGTGCCAGCAGCTTATCAGCAACCGTGTCCTACAATGAGCAGTTCTTC. The gene calls are TRBV7-8 and TRBJ2-1, with unresolved D. CDR3 length: 16 amino acids. Germline assignment: CDR1 SGHVS and CDR2 FQNEAQ. V gave up 2 bases and J gave up 1 base, with 12 bases separating them. The whole variable domain, remainder taken from reference TRBV7-8 and TRBJ2-1, is GAGVSQSPRYKVAKRGQDVALRCDPISGHVSLFWYQQALGQGPEFLTYFQNEAQLDKSGLPSDRFFAERPEGSVSTLKIQRTQQEDSAVYLCASSLSATVSYNEQFFGPGTRLTVL.

This clonotype was detected only a few times. The chain employs TRBV7-2 and TRBJ1-1; D is undetermined. In germline, CDR1 is SGHTA, CDR2 FQGNSA. Trimming left V 0 bases short and J 4 bases short, with 9 bases between. The CDR3 is 14 residues long. The CDR3 reads CASSLASSTTEAFF. CDR3 coding DNA: TGTGCCAGCAGCTTAGCGTCCTCCACCACTGAAGCTTTCTTT.

This clonotype was found once. The V call is TRBV7-2, the J call TRBJ2-7, with 11 bases aligning to TRBD2. The CDR3 is made up of 15 amino acids. Losses at the gene ends were 5 bases for V and 7 bases for J; bases not matched to a gene: 10. Germline V gene sequence: CDR1 SGHTA, CDR2 FQGNSA. The CDR3 spells CASSNSGGALLEQYF. The CDR3 bases are TGTGCCAGCAGCAATAGCGGGGGGGCCCTCCTGGAGCAGTACTTC.

This clonotype showed up many times. The chain has TRBV7-9 and TRBJ2-3; D not certain. Deletions cut 8 bases from V and 0 bases from J, with 9 bases between. The CDR3 spans 13 residues. Germline V gene sequence: CDR1 SEHNR, CDR2 FQNEAQ (reference sequence). The CDR3 here is CASAFGSTDTQYF. The CDR3 DNA reads as TGTGCCAGCGCTTTCGGTAGCACAGATACGCAGTATTTT.